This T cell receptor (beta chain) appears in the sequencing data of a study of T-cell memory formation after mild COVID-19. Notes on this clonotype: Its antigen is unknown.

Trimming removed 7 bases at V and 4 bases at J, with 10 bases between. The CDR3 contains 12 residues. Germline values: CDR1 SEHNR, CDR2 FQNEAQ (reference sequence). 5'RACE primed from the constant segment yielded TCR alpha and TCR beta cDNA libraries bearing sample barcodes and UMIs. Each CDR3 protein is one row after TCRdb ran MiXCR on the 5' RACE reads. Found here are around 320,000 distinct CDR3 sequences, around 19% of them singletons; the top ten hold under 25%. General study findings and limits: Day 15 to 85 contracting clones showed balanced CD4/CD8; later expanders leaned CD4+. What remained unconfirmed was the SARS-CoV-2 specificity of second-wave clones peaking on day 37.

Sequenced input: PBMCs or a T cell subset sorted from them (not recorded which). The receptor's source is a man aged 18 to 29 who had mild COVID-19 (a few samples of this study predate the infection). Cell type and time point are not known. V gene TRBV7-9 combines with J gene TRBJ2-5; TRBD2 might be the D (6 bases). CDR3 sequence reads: CASIGDLETQYF. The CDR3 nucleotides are TGTGCCAGCATAGGGGACTTAGAGACCCAGTACTTC.